These 21 T cell receptor beta chains originate from one sample sequenced in a study of T cell responses to AZD1222 COVID-19 vaccine. The assay was immunoSEQ multiplex PCR, and TCRdb's table has in-frame clones only and misses some. The sample contains just over 70,000 clones, approximately 81% of which appear only once. The starting material was peripheral blood, obtained on day 0 of AZD1222 vaccination. All receptors derive from an adult in good health.

The chain joins TRBV19 to TRBJ2-7; TRBD2 might be the D (6 bases). The CDR3 is 13 residues long. CDR1 is LNHDA, CDR2 SQIVND, per germline (reference sequence). Trimming removed 6 bases at V and 5 bases at J, with 14 bases between. The CDR3 region is CASRTLRGNEQYF. The DNA of the CDR3 is TGTGCCAGTAGAACCCTCCGGGGGAACGAGCAGTACTTC.

This chain uses TRBV4-2 with TRBJ2-7; 9 bases agree with TRBD1. J was trimmed by 5 bases and V by 6 bases; bases with no gene match: 11. CDR3 length equals 15 residues. Germline V CDR1 and CDR2: LGHNA, YNFKEQ. This chain's CDR3 is CASSKLTGGNNEQYF. CDR3 in DNA: TGTGCCAGCAGTAAGTTGACAGGGGGAAACAACGAGCAGTACTTC.

The CDR3 DNA sequence: TGTGCCAGCAAAGACACGGCTGAAGCTTTCTTT. This codes for CASKDTAEAFF. V gene TRBV19 combines with J gene TRBJ1-1; D uncertain. V was trimmed by 9 bases and J by 6 bases, leaving 11 bases between them. Looked up from germline, CDR1 is LNHDA and CDR2 is SQIVND (reference sequence). The CDR3 sequence is 11 residues long.

V gene TRBV11-3 combines with J gene TRBJ2-3, with unresolved D. Germline V gives CDR1 SGHNT, CDR2 YENEEA. The CDR3 contains 13 residues. Trimming pared 5 bases from V and 5 bases from J, leaving 11 bases between. For the CDR3, the DNA is TGTGCCAGCAGCACATATCTCGGAGATACGCAGTATTTT. The encoded protein is CASSTYLGDTQYF.

V and J are TRBV5-3 and TRBJ2-1, with D perhaps TRBD2 (6 bases). TRBV5-3 has ORF status, its function being uncertain. This CDR3 is 15 amino acids long. V lost 1 base, J lost 2 bases, and 10 bases lay in between. Here the CDR3 DNA reads TGTGCCAGAAGCTTGAGAGGAGGGCCCTACAATGAGCAGTTCTTC. It translates to CARSLRGGPYNEQFF.

The chain employs TRBV5-4 and TRBJ1-2; no firm D call. V gave up 2 bases and J gave up 6 bases, with 8 bases separating them. Per the germline V gene, CDR1 is SGHNT and CDR2 is YYREEE (reference sequence). CDR3 size: 12 residues. The CDR3 DNA reads TGTGCCAGCAGCTTAGCGGGGAATGGCTACACCTTC. This gives the protein CASSLAGNGYTF. The complete variable domain, with remaining parts taken from reference TRBV5-4 and TRBJ1-2, reads ETGVTQSPTHLIKTRGQQVTLRCSSQSGHNTVSWYQQALGQGPQFIFQYYREEENGRGNFPPRFSGLQFPNYSSELNVNALELDDSALYLCASSLAGNGYTFGSGTRLTVV.

The genes are TRBV6-1 and TRBJ1-1; D call uncertain. Germline V gene data show CDR1 as MNHNS and CDR2 as SASEGT. Trimming took off 3 bases at V and 5 bases at J, with 13 bases between the two ends. This CDR3 has 14 residues. The DNA of the CDR3 is TGTGCCAGCAGTGAGTGGGCGGTGGGGACTGAAGCTTTCTTT. It codes for CASSEWAVGTEAFF.

The V and J genes are TRBV5-1 and TRBJ2-1; D may match TRBD1 or TRBD2 (5 bases each). Germline lookup yields CDR1 SGHRS and CDR2 YFSETQ. Trimming left V 4 bases short and J 8 bases short, with 13 bases between. This CDR3 spans 13 amino acids. In DNA form, the CDR3 reads TGCGCCAGCAGCCCGGGCCGAGGGGATGAGCAGTTCTTC. Translation gives CASSPGRGDEQFF.

This clone has just one count. The V gene is TRBV3-1 (or the pseudogene TRBV3-2), the J gene TRBJ1-1; D is uncertain. In germline, CDR1 is LGHDT, CDR2 YNNKEL (reference sequence). Deletions cut 2 bases from V and 3 bases from J, with 10 bases between. The CDR3 consists of 14 residues. Here the CDR3 reads CASSQLASDTEAFF. The CDR3 DNA sequence: TGTGCCAGCAGCCAACTAGCCTCAGACACTGAAGCTTTCTTT.

The rearrangement joins TRBV19 to TRBJ2-3, with a possible D match to TRBD2 (5 bases). The V end was cut by 10 bases, the J end by 0 bases, with 8 bases between. Germline assignment: CDR1 LNHDA and CDR2 SQIVND (reference sequence). The CDR3 covers 12 residues. CDR3 amino acids: CATGSSTDTQYF. CDR3 nucleotides: TGTGCCACGGGGTCTAGCACAGATACGCAGTATTTT.

The CDR3 DNA follows: TGTGCCAGCAGCGGGACAGTTCGGCCCCAGCATTTT. Encoded protein: CASSGTVRPQHF. This sequence joins TRBV12-3 or TRBV12-4 and TRBJ1-5, with TRBD1 matching 7 bases. The CDR3 loop spans 12 amino acids. Unmatched junction bases numbered 5, after V lost 6 bases and J lost 9 bases.

The V and J genes are TRBV6-5 and TRBJ1-5; D unclear. Between the trimmed V and J ends, which lost 6 bases and 2 bases, there was a span of 11 bases. The CDR3 covers 14 residues. Per germline, CDR1 MNHEY and CDR2 SVGAGI. CDR3 amino acids: CASSSAGGNQPQHF. The DNA for the CDR3 is TGTGCCAGCAGCTCGGCCGGGGGCAATCAGCCCCAGCATTTT.

This clone was seen a handful of times. V gene TRBV27 combines with J gene TRBJ2-1, with 7 bases lining up with TRBD2. V was clipped by 2 bases and J by 8 bases; unmatched bases: 12. The CDR3 extends over 16 amino acids. The germline V gene encodes CDR1 MNHEY and CDR2 SMNVEV (reference sequence). The CDR3 bases are TGTGCCAGCAGTTTAGGGCGACTAAGCGGGATGGATGAGCAGTTCTTC. This gives the protein CASSLGRLSGMDEQFF.

The chain couples TRBV29-1 to TRBJ2-5, with a possible D match to TRBD2 (5 bases). CDR3 size: 13 residues. The germline CDR1 and CDR2 sequences are SQVTM and ANQGSEA. The ends were cut back, 1 base at V and 5 bases at J, with 11 bases in the middle. CDR3 in DNA: TGCAGCGTTGAAGGCCATGGGGAGGAGACCCAGTACTTC. Its translation: CSVEGHGEETQYF.

The chain combines TRBV7-3 with TRBJ2-3, with TRBD2 as a possible D gene (6 bases). This CDR3 spans 13 amino acids. V was pared by 6 bases and J by 6 bases, with 13 bases between. Per the germline V gene, CDR1 is SGHTA and CDR2 is FQGTGA. This CDR3 reads CASSPTRRDTQYF. CDR3 bases: TGTGCCAGCAGTCCGACTAGGCGGGATACGCAGTATTTT.

The CDR3: CAVRRVYQETQYF. In DNA, the CDR3 is TGTGCCGTACGCAGGGTGTACCAAGAGACCCAGTACTTC. The chain combines TRBV2 with TRBJ2-5, with TRBD1 as a possible D gene (5 bases). CDR1 and CDR2 from the germline V gene are SNHLY and FYNNEI. The V gene lost 11 bases and the J gene lost 0 bases, with 13 bases spanning the gap. The CDR3 length is 13 residues.

This chain joins TRBV19 and TRBJ1-2, with a weak D call TRBD1 (6 bases). V was clipped by 6 bases and J by 4 bases, with 9 bases between them. The length of the CDR3 is 12 residues. The germline CDR1 and CDR2 sequences are LNHDA and SQIVND (reference sequence). The CDR3 coding sequence is TGTGCCAGTAGGGAGACAGGCTATGGCTACACCTTC. Translation gives CASRETGYGYTF.

V usage is TRBV5-1 and J usage is TRBJ2-5, with TRBD2 matching over 8 bases. V was pared by 10 bases and J by 1 base, with 12 bases of the junction left unmatched. CDR1 SGHRS and CDR2 YFSETQ come from the germline V gene. This CDR3 is 15 amino acids long. In DNA, the CDR3 is TGCGCCTGCCGGGGGGGCGGGGCCATCCAAGAGACCCAGTACTTC. Translation gives CACRGGGAIQETQYF. Drawing the rest from reference TRBV5-1 and TRBJ2-5, the complete variable domain is KAGVTQTPRYLIKTRGQQVTLSCSPISGHRSVSWYQQTPGQGLQFLFEYFSETQRNKGNFPGRFSGRQFSNSRSEMNVSTLELGDSALYLCACRGGGAIQETQYFGPGTRLLVL.

Worth noting for this clone: One end of the junction is discordant with germline, which a read error may explain. J is TRBJ2-7 and V is TRBV5-6; D remains unclear. Germline V gene lookup returns CDR1 SGHDT and CDR2 YYEEEE. The CDR3 has 13 residues. The CDR3 nucleotides are TGTGCCAGCAGCCTCTCCGTCCCCACAGCCTGGGACTTC. Translating gives CASSLSVPTAWDF.

The J gene is TRBJ1-2, the V gene TRBV15; 7 nucleotides line up with TRBD1. Per germline, CDR1 LNHNV and CDR2 YYDKDF (reference sequence). V lost 3 bases and J lost 4; bases outside the gene matches: 11. The CDR3 runs to 16 residues. The CDR3 sequence is CATSRPPGQRTYGYTF. The CDR3 DNA reads TGTGCCACCAGCAGGCCCCCGGGACAGAGAACCTATGGCTACACCTTC.

Note on this clone: Lacking the conserved final phenylalanine or tryptophan, this CDR3 likely reflects a read error. The chain couples TRBV7-9 to TRBJ1-5; a weak D match, TRBD1 (5 bases). V was pared by 4 bases and J by 3 bases, with 7 bases between. Germline CDR1 reads SEHNR; CDR2 reads FQNEAQ (reference sequence). This CDR3 comprises 13 residues. The CDR3 sequence is CASSSGPNQPQHL. In DNA form, the CDR3 reads TGTGCCAGCAGCTCGGGACCCAATCAGCCCCAGCATCTT.